The 11 T cell receptor beta chains below all came from one sample that was sequenced in a study of naive and memory T cell subsets. Both TRBC1 and TRBC2 were covered by a beta constant-region primer of two equimolar oligonucleotides. One entry per CDR3 protein, called by TCRdb with MiXCR from the UMI-ligation and nested PCR reads. The sample records some 21,000 distinct CDR3 sequences, approximately 9.9% being singletons. The sample comprised central memory CD8+ T cells from blood. These receptors all come from a human donor in good health.

In this sample, this clonotype turned up many times. This chain joins TRBV15 and TRBJ1-1; D is possibly TRBD1 (5 bases). Germline V lookup: CDR1 LNHNV, CDR2 YYDKDF (reference sequence). The CDR3 is made up of 14 amino acids. With 1 base removed from V and 4 bases from J, the gap between germline ends came to 10 bases. The CDR3 loop is CATSRGAGLTEAFF. In DNA form, the CDR3 reads TGTGCCACCAGCAGAGGGGCAGGGCTCACTGAAGCTTTCTTT.

This clonotype was detected a few times. This chain connects TRBV11-2 to TRBJ2-1; TRBD1 matches at 10 bases. The CDR3 is 15 amino acids. J was trimmed by 8 bases and V by 5 bases; bases with no gene match: 9. Germline loops: CDR1 SGHAT, CDR2 FQNNGV. The CDR3 DNA follows: TGTGCCAGCAGCACGGGACAGGGGATAGTTTATGAGCAGTTCTTC. Translated: CASSTGQGIVYEQFF.

The rearrangement uses TRBV4-1 and TRBJ2-7; TRBD1 matches at 8 bases. The CDR3 length is 22 residues. V shed 0 bases and J 0 bases; nucleotides not matched to a gene: 22. Germline V gene data show CDR1 as MGHRA and CDR2 as YSYEKL. As DNA, the CDR3 is TGCGCCAGCAGCCAAGATTTTTGGGAGTTACAGGGGGGCGACGGGAGCTCCTACGAGCAGTACTTC. Amino acids: CASSQDFWELQGGDGSSYEQYF.

This clonotype occurred many times. This chain uses TRBV7-6 with TRBJ2-6; the D gene could be TRBD1 or TRBD2 (5 bases each). Germline assignment: CDR1 SGHVS and CDR2 FNYEAQ. The germline V and J ends were trimmed by 5 bases and 0 bases, with 8 bases remaining between them. This CDR3 contains 15 residues. The CDR3 here is CASSRGPSGANVLTF. DNA for the CDR3: TGTGCCAGCAGCCGGGGCCCCTCTGGGGCCAACGTCCTGACTTTC.

The V and J genes are TRBV6-1 and TRBJ2-3; 11 bases fit TRBD1. V lost 1 base, J lost 4 bases, and 1 base stayed unmatched. The V gene's germline CDR1 is MNHNS and CDR2 SASEGT. The CDR3 contains 15 residues. CDR3 in amino acids: CASSEGTGGSDTQYF. The CDR3 DNA sequence: TGTGCCAGCAGTGAAGGGACAGGGGGCTCAGATACGCAGTATTTT.

The chain has TRBV29-1 and TRBJ2-1; D might be TRBD1 (6 bases). This CDR3 has 13 amino acids. Trimming cost V 7 bases and J 5 bases, with 15 bases left between them. Per the germline V gene, CDR1 is SQVTM and CDR2 is ANQGSEA. As DNA, the CDR3 is TGCAGCGCGAACCCCAGGGGAGACAATGAGCAGTTCTTC. The encoded protein is CSANPRGDNEQFF.

V usage is TRBV20-1 and J usage is TRBJ2-7, with a possible D match to TRBD2 (5 bases). The V gene lost 3 bases and the J gene lost 4 bases, with 19 bases spanning the gap. The CDR3 spans 15 residues. Germline CDR1 DFQATT, CDR2 SNEGSKA (reference sequence). The CDR3 sequence is CSASNSSGSRYEQYF. Here the CDR3 DNA reads TGCAGTGCTAGTAATTCGAGCGGAAGCAGGTACGAGCAGTACTTC.

This clonotype has a handful of counts. This chain joins TRBV15 and TRBJ2-3; 9 positions agree with TRBD1. This CDR3 is built from 15 residues. V shed 4 bases and J 4 bases; nucleotides not matched to a gene: 6. The germline V gene has CDR1 LNHNV and CDR2 YYDKDF (reference sequence). In DNA form, the CDR3 reads TGTGCCACCAGCATTGACAGGGGGTGGTCAGATACGCAGTATTTT. Translated: CATSIDRGWSDTQYF.

This clonotype was found many times. This chain links TRBV4-1 with TRBJ2-1, with 12 bases matching TRBD2. This CDR3 comprises 15 residues. The germline V gene has CDR1 MGHRA and CDR2 YSYEKL. V shed 3 bases, J shed 9 bases, and the junction held 6 bases outside the gene matches. The CDR3 DNA follows: TGCGCCAGCAGCCACCGACTAGCGGGAGAGAGTGAGCAGTTCTTC. This sequence encodes CASSHRLAGESEQFF.

The table lists this clonotype with a few counts. The chain has TRBV5-1 and TRBJ2-7; 10 nucleotides align to TRBD2. Germline V gene data show CDR1 as SGHRS and CDR2 as YFSETQ. The CDR3 runs to 15 residues. Trimming at V came to 4 bases and at J to 2 bases, leaving 6 bases not matched to a gene. DNA for the CDR3: TGCGCCAGCAGCGACTGGACTAGCGGAACCTACGAGCAGTACTTC. Translating it yields CASSDWTSGTYEQYF.

This clonotype was seen only a few times. This chain links TRBV7-3 with TRBJ2-7, with TRBD1 matching over 12 bases. The CDR3 has 15 residues. Germline CDR1 and CDR2: SGHTA and FQGTGA. The ends lost 2 bases at V and 4 bases at J; junction bases unmatched: 3. CDR3 sequence: CASSLGGQGAYEQYF. DNA of the CDR3: TGTGCCAGCAGCTTAGGGGGACAGGGGGCTTACGAGCAGTACTTC.